This TCR beta chain was captured in a study of identical twins (dated by TCRdb to the mid-2010s). About the investigation overall: To test whether fetal clonotypes persist, this study deep-sequenced TCR alpha and beta repertoires from monozygotic twins, from unrelated adults of various ages, and from cord blood. To rule out contamination, the twin experiments were replicated at different times with different library preparation protocols. Results and caveats for the whole study, not just this receptor: Recombination models systematically underestimated out-of-frame TCR alpha sharing in monozygotic twins but agreed with sharing between unrelated individuals. Conclusions relied on cross-sectional statistical analysis, since the same donors could not be followed over many years. Out-of-frame TCR alpha sequences shared between twins showed an excess of low generation-probability sequences compared with coincidental sharing between unrelated individuals. Zero-insertion analyses could be partly confounded by invariant T cells such as MAIT and iNKT, although diverse VJ usage argued against such confounding for most clonotypes. Excess twin sharing in beta out-of-frame sequences was weaker because fewer shared sequences lowered the signal-to-noise ratio. Fewer insertions were carried by abundant cord blood beta clonotypes; a weaker similar trend was observed in young adult naive repertoires, while no such trend was observed in memory repertoires.

Note on this clonotype: What this receptor recognizes is not known. Qualities for individual bases were not recorded, and no much larger clone is one base off.

Only healthy Caucasian donors were included. Miltenyi CD45RO+ enrichment and human naive T-cell isolation kits were used to isolate memory (CD45RO+) and naive T cells from PBMC. The library was built by means of 5' RACE. The run used an Illumina HiSeq 2000. Template switching introduced a universal primer binding site; the final cDNA contained a unique molecular identifier, enabling accurate counting of TCR cDNA molecules. Specific primers in the conserved constant-segment region were used to synthesize first-strand cDNA for the TCR alpha and beta chains. Each cDNA library was double barcoded, with a SMART-Mk sample barcode plus Illumina barcodes, to control for contamination. Two successive PCR steps introduced TruSeq adapter sequences along with Illumina sample barcodes. Sequencing of the TCR alpha and beta cDNA libraries was done on the Illumina HiSeq platform using custom primers. The study's processing was this. Unique molecular identifiers were extracted from raw reads with MiGEC, and CDR3 positions were determined with MiXCR. Recombination models were inferred per individual with the repgenHMM and IGoR tools using an EM algorithm. Shared clonotype analysis was performed with the tcR package in R, normalizing sharing by the product of cloneset sizes. To study raw recombination free of thymic and clonal selection effects, out-of-frame nonproductive sequences were analyzed. The raw public reads went through TCRdb reprocessing: fastp at Q25, MiXCR clone calling, in-frame beta chains kept. Every entry covers one CDR3 protein and lists the most common genes and DNA from its rows. For this entry, the V and J calls and clone size follow TCRdb and not the study's own pipeline. The table for this sample lists about 210,000 distinct CDR3 sequences; roughly 9.4% of them were counted only once. The ten largest make up roughly 5% of the sample.

The TCR comes from a woman under 30 in good health. The sample consisted of memory (CD45RO+) T cells sorted from blood. The cell subset or site label of this sample denotes: CD45RO+ enriched T cells.

The CDR3 amino acid sequence is: CASSTSGGVNTEAFF. The DNA reads as follows: TGTGCCAGCTCGACGTCAGGTGGGGTAAACACTGAAGCTTTCTTT. Rearrangement joined TRBV18 to TRBJ1-1, with no reliable assignment of the D segment. Measured from the cysteine to the phenylalanine, the CDR3 is 15 residues long. The kept DNA is CDR3 alone, 45 bases in frame from the first base. V sheds 6 bases and J sheds 2 bases, leaving 16 bases between their ends. CDR1 KGHSH and CDR2 LQKENI were looked up in the germline V gene.